These T cell receptor beta chains were read from a single sample in a study of breast tumors, draining lymph nodes, adjacent tissues. One entry per CDR3 protein results from TCRdb running MiXCR on the multiplex PCR reads. This table has 47,000 or so distinct CDR3 sequences, roughly 24% appearing once. Sequenced sample: breast tumor tissue. All receptors come from a female donor with breast cancer. Some clones in this sample may be carry-over from other donors' samples. Both conserved end residues are part of each CDR3. D genes are given only for firm matches. Not all rows give a size; the values are once, few, many and, for expanded clones, a class.

>TRBV14|.|TRBJ2-1|TRBD2
CASSQGKGRGVHNEQFF
TGTGCCAGCAGCCAGGGTAAGGGGCGGGGGGTCCACAATGAGCAGTTCTTC
>TRBV27|many|TRBJ1-2|.
CASSFRGGAGYTF
TGTGCCAGCAGTTTTAGGGGCGGGGCTGGCTACACCTTC
>TRBV7-9|many|TRBJ2-2|TRBD1
CASSLRPGQGSGELFF
TGTGCCAGCAGCTTGAGGCCGGGACAGGGATCCGGGGAGCTGTTTTTT
>TRBV3-1|many|TRBJ2-1|TRBD2
CASSTGGGNEQFF
TGTGCCAGCAGCACGGGGGGGGGCAATGAGCAGTTCTTC
>TRBV20-1|.|TRBJ1-1|.
CSARGETWGKAEAFF
TGCAGTGCTAGAGGGGAGACATGGGGCAAGGCTGAAGCTTTCTTT
>TRBV7-8|many|TRBJ1-3|.
CASSPGGNTIYF
TGTGCCAGCAGCCCAGGAGGAAACACCATATATTTT
>TRBV28|many|TRBJ1-2|.
CASSLSQGYGYTF
TGTGCCAGCAGTTTATCACAGGGTTATGGCTACACCTTC
>TRBV19|.|TRBJ2-1|TRBD2
CASSMRLGGRAGDEQFF
TGTGCCAGTAGTATGAGGCTAGGCGGGAGGGCCGGAGATGAGCAGTTCTTC
>TRBV2|many|TRBJ1-5|TRBD1
CASSPDRVKQPQHF
TGTGCCAGCAGTCCGGACAGGGTAAAACAGCCCCAGCATTTT
>TRBV5-1|many|TRBJ1-4|TRBD1
CASSLVQGARISEKLFF
TGCGCCAGCAGCTTGGTACAGGGGGCGAGGATAAGCGAAAAACTGTTTTTT
>TRBV5-1|.|TRBJ2-3|TRBD1
CASKGQGAPTDTQYF
TGCGCCAGCAAAGGACAGGGGGCTCCCACAGATACGCAGTATTTT
>TRBV7-9|many|TRBJ2-5|.
CASSLMRGGETQYF
TGTGCCAGCAGCTTGATGAGGGGCGGAGAGACCCAGTACTTC
>TRBV10-1|once|TRBJ2-7|TRBD2
CASSASGAYEQYF
TGCGCCAGCAGTGCTAGCGGAGCCTACGAGCAGTACTTC
>TRBV7-9|.|TRBJ1-1|.
CASSRIEGTEAFF
TGTGCCAGCAGCCGCATCGAGGGGACTGAAGCTTTCTTT
>TRBV7-9|many|TRBJ2-2|.
CASSSGRGVGELFF
TGTGCCAGCAGCTCTGGGCGTGGTGTCGGGGAGCTGTTTTTT
>TRBV28|.|TRBJ1-5|.
CASNPGAGSNQPQHF
TGTGCCAGCAACCCTGGGGCAGGTAGCAATCAGCCCCAGCATTTT
>TRBV11-3|many|TRBJ1-6|.
CASSLDSYSPLHF
TGTGCCAGCAGCCTGGACAGTTACTCACCCCTCCACTTT
>TRBV30|many|TRBJ1-6|.
CAWSVPGGNSPLHF
TGTGCCTGGAGTGTACCCGGTGGGAATTCACCCCTCCACTTT
>TRBV5-1|many|TRBJ2-5|TRBD2
CASSFGGSLGETQYF
TGCGCCAGCAGCTTCGGCGGGAGCCTGGGAGAGACCCAGTACTTC
>TRBV28|few|TRBJ1-5|.
CASSLLGNQPQHF
TGTGCCAGCAGTTTATTAGGCAATCAGCCCCAGCATTTT
>TRBV20-1|.|TRBJ1-2|.
CSASASTGPDGCTF
TGTAGTGCTAGTGCCTCTACGGGGCCTGATGGCTGCACCTTC
>TRBV13|.|TRBJ2-2|TRBD1
CASSPRDSQTNTGELFF
TGTGCCAGCAGCCCCCGGGACAGTCAAACGAACACCGGGGAGCTGTTTTTT
>TRBV6-5|.|TRBJ1-3|.
CASSYGISGNTIYF
TGTGCCAGCAGTTACGGGATTTCGGGAAACACCATATATTTT
>TRBV6-6|many|TRBJ1-2|.
CASNRDYGYTF
TGTGCCAGCAACAGGGATTACGGCTACACCTTC
>TRBV7-2|many|TRBJ1-3|TRBD1
CASSLDRGSGNTIYF
TGTGCCAGCAGCCTGGACAGGGGCTCTGGAAACACCATATATTTT
>TRBV7-9|many|TRBJ2-1|TRBD2
CASSESRLAGGRNEQFF
TGTGCCAGCAGCGAATCCCGACTAGCGGGGGGGCGCAATGAGCAGTTCTTC
>TRBV6-5|many|TRBJ1-5|.
CASSYSVGTHQPQHF
TGTGCCAGCAGTTACTCGGTGGGGACTCATCAGCCCCAGCATTTT
>TRBV2|.|TRBJ1-4|.
CASSERVGEKLFF
TGTGCCAGCAGTGAAAGGGTCGGAGAAAAACTGTTTTTT
>TRBV5-4|many|TRBJ2-7|TRBD1
CASSLGRGRSYEQYF
TGTGCCAGCAGCTTGGGCAGGGGGCGCAGCTACGAGCAGTACTTC
>TRBV29-1|many|TRBJ1-2|.
CSARGQTNYGYTF
TGCAGCGCTCGTGGACAGACTAACTATGGCTACACCTTC
>TRBV20-1|few|TRBJ2-5|.
CSAREGANTVETQYF
TGCAGTGCTAGAGAAGGGGCTAATACAGTAGAGACCCAGTACTTC
>TRBV7-2|few|TRBJ1-1|.
CASSPSTTGRGYWDTEAFF
TGTGCCAGCAGTCCTTCGACTACAGGCCGGGGGTATTGGGACACTGAAGCTTTCTTT
>TRBV5-1|many|TRBJ2-7|.
CASGRASGSSYEQYF
TGCGCCAGCGGGCGGGCAAGCGGCAGCTCCTACGAGCAGTACTTC
>TRBV14|many|TRBJ2-7|.
CASSRLTSAEQYF
TGTGCCAGCAGTCGACTGACATCAGCCGAGCAGTACTTC
>TRBV4-2|few|TRBJ2-2|.
CASSQDPANTGELFF
TGTGCCAGCAGCCAAGATCCAGCGAACACCGGGGAGCTGTTTTTT
>TRBV7-8|.|TRBJ2-1|.
CASSPTSGAHNEQFF
TGTGCCAGCAGCCCCACCAGCGGTGCTCACAATGAGCAGTTCTTC